The 32 T cell receptor beta chains below come from one sample, sequenced in a study of blood T cells in healthy people across ages. Primed by a sample-barcoded 5' primer and a J-beta primer mix, a second PCR proceeded for about 6 to 12 cycles. MiXCR, applied by TCRdb to the 5' RACE reads, yields one record per CDR3 protein. The top ten hold 5.5% to 8% of the sample, which has about 1.4 million distinct CDR3 sequences, approximately 59% seen once. The sequenced sample was blood. The origin of the receptors is a man younger than 35 in good health.

CDR3 amino acids: CASSFAAYGYTF. The CDR3 DNA reads TGTGCCAGCAGTTTCGCAGCCTATGGCTACACCTTC. The chain has TRBV28 and TRBJ1-2, with unresolved D. V was shortened by 3 bases and J by 4 bases, with 6 bases between the two germline ends. Germline values: CDR1 MDHEN, CDR2 SYDVKM. This CDR3 comprises 12 residues.

The CDR3 sequence is CSARYLGSSYEQYF. The CDR3, as DNA: TGCAGTGCTAGATACCTCGGCAGCTCCTACGAGCAGTACTTC. This chain uses TRBV20-1 with TRBJ2-7; D is unresolved. CDR3 size: 14 residues. Germline V gene sequence: CDR1 DFQATT, CDR2 SNEGSKA (reference sequence). V lost 2 bases, J lost 0 bases, and 11 bases lay in between.

The chain carries TRBV20-1 and TRBJ2-7, with 9 bases identical to TRBD2. CDR1 and CDR2 (germline): DFQATT, SNEGSKA (reference sequence). The CDR3 sequence is 14 residues long. Germline trimming cut 6 bases from V and 3 bases from J; bases unmatched to any gene: 9. In nucleotides, the CDR3 is TGCAGTGCAAGTCCCGGGACTAGCTTCTACGAGCAGTACTTC. As protein: CSASPGTSFYEQYF.

V is TRBV6-6 and J is TRBJ2-2; D is unresolved. The CDR3 consists of 15 residues. The ends were cut back, 2 bases at V and 5 bases at J, with 12 bases in the middle. Germline V gene sequence: CDR1 MNHNY, CDR2 SVGAGI (reference sequence). The CDR3 sequence is CASSYDGSETGELFF. The CDR3 DNA is TGTGCCAGCAGTTACGACGGGTCAGAGACCGGGGAGCTGTTTTTT.

This clonotype came up once. J is TRBJ2-5 and V is TRBV3-1; 11 bases are shared with TRBD2. Germline CDR1 is LGHDT and CDR2 is YNNKEL (reference sequence). After removal of 5 bases from V and 4 bases from J, the junction contained 9 bases not matched to a gene. The CDR3 loop spans 16 amino acids. The CDR3 reads CASSFLAGGQRETQYF. CDR3 DNA: TGTGCCAGCAGCTTCTTAGCGGGGGGGCAGCGAGAGACCCAGTACTTC.

This chain joins TRBV3-1 and TRBJ2-5; D is unresolved. Trimming stripped 1 base from V and 5 bases from J, with 14 bases between. The CDR3 loop spans 15 amino acids. CDR1 and CDR2 from the germline V gene are LGHDT and YNNKEL (reference sequence). The CDR3 reads CASSQGIWGRETQYF. In DNA, the CDR3 is TGTGCCAGCAGCCAAGGAATATGGGGTAGGGAGACCCAGTACTTC.

This clonotype has a single count. A read error is possible here, since a much larger clone lies one base away. The rearrangement links TRBV6-5 to TRBJ1-1, with D unclear. Germline lookup yields CDR1 MNHEY and CDR2 SVGAGI. V lost 8 bases and J 1 base, leaving 8 bases between the germline ends. The CDR3 runs 12 residues. CDR3: CASGKGNTEAFF. CDR3 sequence (DNA): TGTGCCAGCGGAAAGGGGAACACTGAAGCTTTCTTT.

This chain uses TRBV28 with TRBJ2-6; 8 bases are a match to TRBD1. The CDR3 extends over 20 amino acids. Germline V gives CDR1 MDHEN, CDR2 SYDVKM. V lost 6 bases to trimming and J lost 0 bases; unmatched junction nucleotides: 16. Here the CDR3 reads CASRPNLGQEIFSGANVLTF. The CDR3 bases are TGTGCCAGCAGACCTAACTTGGGACAGGAGATATTCTCTGGGGCCAACGTCCTGACTTTC.

In its sample, this clonotype was seen once. The chain has TRBV5-5 and TRBJ1-4, with D possibly being TRBD1 (5 bases). Trimming removed 7 bases at V and 5 bases at J, with 18 bases between. Germline values: CDR1 SGHKS, CDR2 YYEKEE (reference sequence). CDR3 length: 15 residues. CDR3 amino acids: CASEVGAGQNEKLFF. CDR3 DNA sequence: TGTGCCAGCGAGGTTGGGGCAGGCCAGAATGAAAAACTGTTTTTT.

V usage is TRBV2 and J usage is TRBJ2-3; the D is unclear. Trimming took 5 bases from V and 4 from J, leaving 13 bases between them. The germline V gene has CDR1 SNHLY and CDR2 FYNNEI. CDR3 size: 14 residues. CDR3 sequence reads: CASSSHPGADTQYF. The CDR3 DNA sequence: TGTGCCAGCAGTTCGCATCCTGGGGCAGATACGCAGTATTTT.

This clonotype has just a few counts. The chain has TRBV20-1 and TRBJ2-4, with D unclear. This CDR3 is built from 12 residues. In germline, CDR1 is DFQATT, CDR2 SNEGSKA (reference sequence). Trimming took off 3 bases at V and 13 bases at J, with 16 bases between the two ends. The CDR3 DNA follows: TGCAGTGCTAGCGGTAGGAAACGAGAGCAGTACTTC. This translates into CSASGRKREQYF.

The gene calls are TRBV6-5 and TRBJ1-2; a weak D match, TRBD1 (5 bases). Per germline, CDR1 MNHEY and CDR2 SVGAGI. This CDR3 contains 16 residues. Trimming took 0 bases from V and 4 from J, leaving 15 bases between them. The CDR3 here is CASSYSYRGRAYGYTF. In nucleotides, the CDR3 is TGTGCCAGCAGTTACTCGTATCGGGGCAGAGCCTATGGCTACACCTTC.

The chain joins TRBV29-1 to TRBJ2-1, with 8 bases identical to TRBD2. The CDR3 consists of 17 residues. The germline CDR1 and CDR2 sequences are SQVTM and ANQGSEA. With V trimmed by 1 base and J by 1 base, 9 bases remained unmatched. CDR3 amino acids: CSVEVAGGRGSYNEQFF. The CDR3 coding sequence is TGCAGCGTTGAAGTGGCGGGAGGCAGGGGTTCCTACAATGAGCAGTTCTTC.

The chain uses TRBV6-2 or TRBV6-3 and TRBJ2-7, with 7 bases that match TRBD2. J was trimmed by 9 bases and V by 8 bases; bases with no gene match: 10. There are 12 residues in the CDR3. Germline CDR1 MNHEY, CDR2 SVGEGT. This chain's CDR3 is CASGDYSRAQYF. The CDR3 coding sequence is TGTGCCAGCGGGGACTACTCCCGTGCGCAGTACTTC.

This chain joins TRBV7-9 and TRBJ2-7, with TRBD1 identical over 10 bases. Germline CDR1 reads SEHNR; CDR2 reads FQNEAQ (reference sequence). The CDR3 spans 18 residues. The J segment lost 3 bases and the V segment lost 5 bases, leaving 16 bases of the junction unmatched. The DNA for the CDR3 is TGTGCCAGCAGCACCACGCGGACCGGGACAGGGGATTACTACGAGCAGTACTTC. It yields the protein CASSTTRTGTGDYYEQYF.

The J gene is TRBJ2-3, the V gene TRBV5-1, with TRBD2 as a possible D gene (6 bases). Germline lookup yields CDR1 SGHRS and CDR2 YFSETQ. The CDR3 length is 15 residues. V lost 1 base and J lost 2, with 11 bases in between. CDR3 loop: CASSLFLATTDTQYF. The CDR3 nucleotides are TGCGCCAGCAGCTTGTTCCTAGCGACCACAGATACGCAGTATTTT.

This clonotype was seen a few times. V and J are TRBV7-9 and TRBJ1-1; 7 bases align to TRBD1. J was trimmed by 8 bases and V by 3 bases; bases with no gene match: 3. Germline assignment: CDR1 SEHNR and CDR2 FQNEAQ (reference sequence). The length of the CDR3 is 12 residues. The CDR3 DNA reads TGTGCCAGCAGCTTGGACAGGTTCGAAGCTTTCTTT. This sequence encodes CASSLDRFEAFF. Full variable domain (missing parts from reference TRBV7-9 and TRBJ1-1): DTGVSQNPRHKITKRGQNVTFRCDPISEHNRLYWYRQTLGQGPEFLTYFQNEAQLEKSRLLSDRFSAERPKGSFSTLEIQRTEQGDSAMYLCASSLDRFEAFFGQGTRLTVV.

This clonotype came up a few times. The chain is built from TRBV7-2 and TRBJ1-6, with D unresolved. Germline V gene sequence: CDR1 SGHTA, CDR2 FQGNSA. This CDR3 region has 14 residues. Trimming pared 1 base from V and 8 bases from J, leaving 9 bases between. The CDR3 coding sequence is TGTGCCAGCAGCTTAGGTCCCCGAGATTCACCCCTCCACTTT. It encodes CASSLGPRDSPLHF.

CDR3 sequence reads: CASSLWAVGDTQYF. The CDR3 DNA reads as TGTGCCAGCAGCTTATGGGCCGTTGGAGATACCCAGTACTTC. V gene TRBV7-2 combines with J gene TRBJ2-7; no firm D call. This CDR3 is built from 14 residues. Trimming shortened V by 2 bases and J by 10 bases, and 18 bases separated the two germline ends. CDR1 is SGHTA, CDR2 FQGNSA, per germline.

This chain uses TRBV4-1 with TRBJ2-1, with TRBD2 matching 10 bases. The ends lost 1 base at V and 7 bases at J; junction bases unmatched: 10. The CDR3 has 17 amino acids. Looked up from germline, CDR1 is MGHRA and CDR2 is YSYEKL. The CDR3 nucleotides are TGCGCCAGCAGCCAAGCCCAGGAGCGGGGGGGCGTGAATGAGCAGTTCTTC. Its protein product is CASSQAQERGGVNEQFF.

The CDR3 coding sequence is TGTGCCAGCAGTGCGGGCAGGGGACGAGGAAACTACAATGAGCAGTTCTTC. This encodes CASSAGRGRGNYNEQFF. This sequence joins TRBV12-3 or TRBV12-4 and TRBJ2-1; TRBD1 might be the D (6 bases). V shed 5 bases and J shed 3 bases, with 20 bases lying between them. There are 17 residues in the CDR3.

Here the CDR3 DNA reads TGTGCCAGCAGCGTAAACAGGGTGGGCGAGCAGTACTTC. Translation: CASSVNRVGEQYF. This sequence joins TRBV9 and TRBJ2-4; a weak D match, TRBD1 (6 bases). Judging by the DNA end, TRBJ2-7 fits better; the J call may be wrong. Germline-derived CDR1 and CDR2 are SGDLS and YYNGEE. The CDR3 runs 13 residues.

The rearrangement links TRBV13 to TRBJ2-3; D possibly corresponds to TRBD2 (6 bases). The CDR3 runs to 18 residues. V dropped 2 bases and J dropped 2 bases, with 20 bases sitting between them. Germline V gene sequence: CDR1 PRHDT, CDR2 FYEKMQ (reference sequence). The CDR3 coding sequence is TGTGCCAGCAGCTTAAACCGCCTTCGGGCGGGACTCACAGATACGCAGTATTTT. Protein product: CASSLNRLRAGLTDTQYF.

V is TRBV29-1 and J is TRBJ2-5; 10 nucleotides match TRBD2. CDR1 and CDR2 from the germline V gene are SQVTM and ANQGSEA. The CDR3 has 15 amino acids. V lost 2 bases and J lost 2; bases outside the gene matches: 5. This CDR3 is CSVELAGDPQETQYF. CDR3 DNA: TGCAGCGTTGAACTAGCGGGAGACCCGCAAGAGACCCAGTACTTC. Complete variable domain (other parts from reference TRBV29-1 and TRBJ2-5): SAVISQKPSRDICQRGTSLTIQCQVDSQVTMMFWYRQQPGQSLTLIATANQGSEATYESGFVIDKFPISRPNLTFSTLTVSNMSPEDSSIYLCSVELAGDPQETQYFGPGTRLLVL.

The chain has TRBV20-1 and TRBJ2-1; TRBD2 matches at 11 bases. The germline CDR1 and CDR2 sequences are DFQATT and SNEGSKA (reference sequence). The length of the CDR3 is 12 residues. The CDR3 sequence is CSGTSGCNEQFF. CDR3 DNA sequence: TGCAGCGGGACTAGCGGATGCAATGAGCAGTTCTTC.

The chain employs TRBV7-2 and TRBJ1-2; 8 bases fit TRBD1. Germline values: CDR1 SGHTA, CDR2 FQGNSA. Trimming removed 4 bases from V and 3 bases from J; junction bases left unmatched: 10. The CDR3 totals 16 residues. CDR3 coding DNA: TGTGCCAGCAGCTCGACTAGCAGGGGGCGGTACTATGGCTACACCTTC. It is translated as CASSSTSRGRYYGYTF. The full variable domain, in which reference TRBV7-2 and TRBJ1-2 provide the parts outside the CDR3, is GAGVSQSPSNKVTEKGKDVELRCDPISGHTALYWYRQSLGQGLEFLIYFQGNSAPDKSGLPSDRFSAERTGGSVSTLTIQRTQQEDSAVYLCASSSTSRGRYYGYTFGSGTRLTVV.

This chain links TRBV30 with TRBJ2-7, with TRBD2 as a possible D gene (6 bases). V lost 4 bases to trimming and J lost 6 bases, with 22 bases between them. This CDR3 spans 15 amino acids. Germline V gene lookup returns CDR1 GTSNPN and CDR2 SVGIG (reference sequence). DNA of the CDR3: TGTGCCTGGAATACACTTGGTCCGGGAGTCGGCGAGCAGTACTTC. This codes for CAWNTLGPGVGEQYF.

This clonotype was seen a few times. The chain is built from TRBV6-5 and TRBJ1-6; D unresolved. This CDR3 spans 13 amino acids. CDR1 is MNHEY, CDR2 SVGAGI, per germline. Trimming took 0 bases from V and 9 from J, leaving 6 bases between them. CDR3 sequence: CASSYSKSSPLHF. The CDR3 DNA sequence: TGTGCCAGCAGTTACTCGAAGAGTTCACCCCTCCACTTT.

The chain links TRBV15 to TRBJ2-7, with 12 bases lining up with TRBD2. The CDR3 is 15 residues long. Germline CDR1 LNHNV, CDR2 YYDKDF (reference sequence). Trimming took 8 bases from V and 2 from J; bases not matched to a gene: 7. The chain's CDR3 is CATSTRTSGAYEQYF. As DNA, the CDR3 is TGTGCCACCTCGACGAGGACTAGCGGGGCCTACGAGCAGTACTTC. The full variable domain, rest sourced from reference TRBV15 and TRBJ2-7, is DAMVIQNPRYQVTQFGKPVTLSCSQTLNHNVMYWYQQKSSQAPKLLFHYYDKDFNNEADTPDNFQSRRPNTSFCFLDIRSPGLGDTAMYLCATSTRTSGAYEQYFGPGTRLTVT.

This clonotype was seen once. V is TRBV28 and J is TRBJ2-3, with 10 positions matching TRBD2. The germline CDR1 and CDR2 sequences are MDHEN and SYDVKM. With V trimmed by 6 bases and J by 7 bases, 7 bases remained unmatched. The CDR3 is 14 amino acids. The CDR3 region is CASSPAGGFYTQYF. CDR3 in DNA: TGTGCCAGCAGCCCAGCGGGGGGGTTTTATACGCAGTATTTT.

This clonotype has a handful of counts. CDR3 in DNA: TGTGCCAGCAGTGGACCCCCGGGATATTCACCCCTCCACTTT. It is translated as CASSGPPGYSPLHF. The V call is TRBV25-1, the J call TRBJ1-6; no reliable D call. Germline V lookup: CDR1 MGHDK, CDR2 SYGVNS. Trimming took 4 bases from V and 8 from J, leaving 12 bases between them. CDR3 length: 14 amino acids.

This sequence joins TRBV27 and TRBJ2-1; 9 bases are shared with TRBD2. Looked up from germline, CDR1 is MNHEY and CDR2 is SMNVEV (reference sequence). Germline trimming cut 7 bases from V and 1 base from J; bases unmatched to any gene: 14. CDR3 length equals 18 residues. DNA of the CDR3: TGTGCCAGCATTCCCATTGCGGCTAGCGGGAAATCCTACAATGAGCAGTTCTTC. Its translation: CASIPIAASGKSYNEQFF.